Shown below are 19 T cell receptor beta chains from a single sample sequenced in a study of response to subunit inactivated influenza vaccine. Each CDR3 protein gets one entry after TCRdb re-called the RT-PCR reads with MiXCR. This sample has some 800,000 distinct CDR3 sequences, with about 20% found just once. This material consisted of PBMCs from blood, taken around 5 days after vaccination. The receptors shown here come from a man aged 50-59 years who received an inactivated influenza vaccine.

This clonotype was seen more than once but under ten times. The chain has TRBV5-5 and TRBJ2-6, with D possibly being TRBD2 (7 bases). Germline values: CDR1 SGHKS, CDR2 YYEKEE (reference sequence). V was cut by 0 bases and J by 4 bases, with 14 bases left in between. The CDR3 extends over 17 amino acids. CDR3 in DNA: TGTGCCAGCAGCTTGGAGCCGGGGGGCCCCGGGGCCAACGTCCTGACTTTC. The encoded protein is CASSLEPGGPGANVLTF.

CDR3 region: CASSLDGLANSYEQYF. CDR3 DNA sequence: TGTGCCAGCAGCTTAGACGGACTAGCGAACTCCTACGAGCAGTACTTC. The chain employs TRBV7-2 and TRBJ2-7; 9 nucleotides line up with TRBD2. V shed 1 base and J 0 bases; nucleotides not matched to a gene: 4. CDR3 size: 16 residues. The V gene's germline CDR1 is SGHTA and CDR2 FQGNSA.

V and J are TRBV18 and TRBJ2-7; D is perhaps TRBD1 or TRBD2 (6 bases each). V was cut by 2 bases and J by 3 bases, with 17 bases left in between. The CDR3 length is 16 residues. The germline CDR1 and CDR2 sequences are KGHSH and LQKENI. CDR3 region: CASSPRAGHFFYEQYF. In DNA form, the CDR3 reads TGTGCCAGCTCACCAAGGGCGGGACATTTTTTCTACGAGCAGTACTTC.

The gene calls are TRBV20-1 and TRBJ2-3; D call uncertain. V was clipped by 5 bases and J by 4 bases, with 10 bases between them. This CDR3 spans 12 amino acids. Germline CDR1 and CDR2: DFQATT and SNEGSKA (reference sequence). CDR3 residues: CSALRGADTQYF. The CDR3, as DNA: TGCAGTGCTCTTAGAGGCGCAGATACGCAGTATTTT.

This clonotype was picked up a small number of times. CDR3 DNA sequence: TGTGCCATCAAGGGCACAGGCTCTAACTATGGCTACACCTTC. Translation gives CAIKGTGSNYGYTF. This chain connects TRBV10-3 to TRBJ1-2; tentatively, D is TRBD1 (5 bases). Trimming cost V 7 bases and J 0 bases, with 12 bases left between them. Germline values: CDR1 ENHRY, CDR2 SYGVKD. The CDR3 runs 14 residues.

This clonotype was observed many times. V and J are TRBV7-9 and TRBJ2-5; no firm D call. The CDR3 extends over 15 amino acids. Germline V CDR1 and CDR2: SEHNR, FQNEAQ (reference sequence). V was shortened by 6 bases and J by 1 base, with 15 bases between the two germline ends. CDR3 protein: CASSRGPSAQETQYF. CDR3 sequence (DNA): TGTGCCAGCAGTCGCGGACCGTCTGCCCAAGAGACCCAGTACTTC.

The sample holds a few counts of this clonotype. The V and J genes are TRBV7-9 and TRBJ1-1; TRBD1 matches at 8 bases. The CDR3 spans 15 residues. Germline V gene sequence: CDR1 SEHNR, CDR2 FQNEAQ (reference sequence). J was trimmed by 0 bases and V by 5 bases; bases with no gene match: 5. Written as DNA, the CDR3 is TGTGCCAGCAGCCAGGGACAGGAGATGAACACTGAAGCTTTCTTT. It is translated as CASSQGQEMNTEAFF.

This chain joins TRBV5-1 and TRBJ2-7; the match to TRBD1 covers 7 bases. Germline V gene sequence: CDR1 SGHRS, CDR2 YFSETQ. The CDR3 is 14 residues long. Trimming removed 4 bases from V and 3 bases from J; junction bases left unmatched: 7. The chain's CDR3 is CASSPGDSLYEQYF. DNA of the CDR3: TGCGCCAGCAGCCCCGGGGACAGCCTCTACGAGCAGTACTTC.

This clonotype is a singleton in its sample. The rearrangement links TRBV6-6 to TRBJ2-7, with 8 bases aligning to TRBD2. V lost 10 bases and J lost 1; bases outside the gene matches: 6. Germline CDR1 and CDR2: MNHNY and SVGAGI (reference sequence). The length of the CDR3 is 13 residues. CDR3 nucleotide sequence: TGTGCCACCCGGGGGGGGAAATCCTACGAGCAGTACTTC. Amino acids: CATRGGKSYEQYF.

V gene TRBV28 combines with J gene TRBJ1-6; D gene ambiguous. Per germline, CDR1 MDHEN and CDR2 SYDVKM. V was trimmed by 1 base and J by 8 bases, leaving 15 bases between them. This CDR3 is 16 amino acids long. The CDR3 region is CASSLSWTEHDSPLHF. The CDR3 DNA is TGTGCCAGCAGTTTATCGTGGACCGAGCATGATTCACCCCTCCACTTT.

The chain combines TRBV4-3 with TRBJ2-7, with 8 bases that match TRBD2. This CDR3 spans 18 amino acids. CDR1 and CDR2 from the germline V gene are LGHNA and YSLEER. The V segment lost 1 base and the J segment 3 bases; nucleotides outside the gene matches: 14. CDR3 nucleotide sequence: TGCGCCAGCAGCCAAGGGCGCGGGGGGCCTTCCTCTCGCTACGAGCAGTACTTC. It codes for CASSQGRGGPSSRYEQYF.

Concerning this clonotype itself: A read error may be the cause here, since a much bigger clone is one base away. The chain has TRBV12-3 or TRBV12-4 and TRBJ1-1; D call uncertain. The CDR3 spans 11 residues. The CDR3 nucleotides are TGTGCCTGCAGTTTTTTATCTGAAGCTTTCTTT. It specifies CACSFLSEAFF.

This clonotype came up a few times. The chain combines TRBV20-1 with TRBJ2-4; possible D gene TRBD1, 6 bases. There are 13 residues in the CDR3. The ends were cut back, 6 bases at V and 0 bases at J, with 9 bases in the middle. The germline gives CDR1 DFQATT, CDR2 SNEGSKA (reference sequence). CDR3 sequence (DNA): TGCAGTGCGGGACACCTAGCCAAAAACATTCAGTACTTC. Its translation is CSAGHLAKNIQYF.

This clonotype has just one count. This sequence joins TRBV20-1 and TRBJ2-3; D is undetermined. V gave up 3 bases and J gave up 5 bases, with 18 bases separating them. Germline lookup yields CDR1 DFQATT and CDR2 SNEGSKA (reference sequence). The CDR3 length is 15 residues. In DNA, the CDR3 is TGCAGTGCTAGCATTGATTCTGGTCTGAAAGATACGCAGTATTTT. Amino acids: CSASIDSGLKDTQYF.

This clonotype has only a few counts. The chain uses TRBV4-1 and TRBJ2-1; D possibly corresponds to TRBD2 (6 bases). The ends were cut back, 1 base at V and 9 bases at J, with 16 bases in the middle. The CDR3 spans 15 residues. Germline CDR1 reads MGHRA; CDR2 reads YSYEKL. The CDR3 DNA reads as TGCGCCAGCAGCCAAGTAGGAGGAGGGATCCTTGAGCAGTTCTTC. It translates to CASSQVGGGILEQFF.

The CDR3, as DNA: TGTGCCAGCAGCCAAGGGTTCCAGAGGGACAGGGGCTACGAGCAGTACTTC. Amino acid sequence: CASSQGFQRDRGYEQYF. The chain links TRBV3-1 to TRBJ2-7; 10 positions agree with TRBD1. Germline CDR1 reads LGHDT; CDR2 reads YNNKEL (reference sequence). The CDR3 extends over 17 amino acids. J was trimmed by 3 bases and V by 1 base; bases with no gene match: 9.

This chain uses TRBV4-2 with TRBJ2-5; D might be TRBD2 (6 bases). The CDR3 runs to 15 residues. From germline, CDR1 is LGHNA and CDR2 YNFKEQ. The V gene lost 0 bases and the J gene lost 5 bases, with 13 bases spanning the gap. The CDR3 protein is CASSQDPLATETQYF. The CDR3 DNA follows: TGTGCCAGCAGCCAAGATCCCCTAGCGACTGAGACCCAGTACTTC.

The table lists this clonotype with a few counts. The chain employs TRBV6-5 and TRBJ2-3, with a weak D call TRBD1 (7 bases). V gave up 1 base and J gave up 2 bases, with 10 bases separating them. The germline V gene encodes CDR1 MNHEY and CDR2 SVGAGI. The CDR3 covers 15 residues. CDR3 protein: CASSYFRGVTDTQYF. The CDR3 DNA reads TGTGCCAGCAGTTACTTCAGGGGGGTCACAGATACGCAGTATTTT.

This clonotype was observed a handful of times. CDR3 DNA sequence: TGCAGTGCTTCTAGGGGATTAGAAGAGACCCAGTACTTC. This sequence encodes CSASRGLEETQYF. The rearrangement links TRBV20-1 to TRBJ2-5; possible D gene TRBD1, 5 bases. The CDR3 totals 13 residues. The germline V gene has CDR1 DFQATT and CDR2 SNEGSKA (reference sequence). V was clipped by 5 bases and J by 3 bases, with 13 bases between them.